These 18 T cell receptor beta chains were sequenced from one sample in a study of spatial heterogeneity in lung cancer. Stated time point: sample taken at primary tumor resection. Whole RNA, which was extracted from tumor, nontumor lung tissue or frozen PBMC, was sequenced without any cell sorting. One entry per CDR3 protein, called by TCRdb with MiXCR from the 5' RACE reads. The repertoire holds some 630 distinct CDR3 sequences, with approximately 25% as singletons. This specimen was PBMCs, taken at surgery. The source is a male donor with early-stage non-small cell lung cancer.

Concerning this clonotype: This beta chain slipped into a library made for alpha chains as a stray read, so its size is not meaningful. This chain joins TRBV6-2 or TRBV6-3 and TRBJ1-6; no reliable D call. CDR1 MNHEY and CDR2 SVGEGT come from the germline V gene. V lost 0 bases to trimming and J lost 10 bases, with 4 bases between them. The CDR3 spans 12 residues. DNA for the CDR3: TGTGCCAGCAGTTACTCAAGCTCACCCCTCCACTTT. Protein product: CASSYSSSPLHF.

By frequency in the sample, this clonotype is large. Within a library made for alpha chains, this beta chain is off target, and its count is uninformative. V gene TRBV18 combines with J gene TRBJ2-7; maybe TRBD2 (6 bases). The V end lost 3 bases, the J end lost 6 bases, and 9 bases lay between the germline ends. The CDR3 has 12 residues. CDR1 is KGHSH and CDR2 is LQKENI in the germline V gene. The chain's CDR3 is CASSPGGSEQYF. The CDR3 nucleotides read TGTGCCAGCTCACCCGGGGGTAGCGAGCAGTACTTC.

This clonotype appeared a few times. The library was designed around alpha chains, so this beta chain is a stray read whose abundance carries little weight. The V gene is TRBV25-1, the J gene TRBJ2-7; a weak D match, TRBD1 (5 bases). Germline V gives CDR1 MGHDK, CDR2 SYGVNS. There are 12 residues in the CDR3. V lost 2 bases and J lost 3, with 5 bases in between. CDR3 region: CASSEQGYEQYF. The CDR3 DNA reads as TGTGCCAGCAGTGAACAGGGCTACGAGCAGTACTTC.

Regarding this clonotype: This beta chain came through as a stray read in a library set up for alpha chains, and its size says little. The genes are TRBV28 and TRBJ2-7, with D perhaps TRBD2 (5 bases). Germline V gene data show CDR1 as MDHEN and CDR2 as SYDVKM. This CDR3 is 12 amino acids long. Trimming took 6 bases from V and 5 from J, leaving 11 bases between them. CDR3 sequence (DNA): TGTGCCAGCAGGGGCCCCGGGGACGAGCAGTACTTC. This codes for CASRGPGDEQYF.

This clonotype appeared a few times. In a library made to pick up alpha chains, this beta chain is a stray read with a size that means little. V usage is TRBV11-1 and J usage is TRBJ2-1, with D hard to call. Germline V gene data show CDR1 as SGHAT and CDR2 as FQDESV (reference sequence). Trimming took 2 bases from V and 7 from J, leaving 6 bases between them. There are 12 residues in the CDR3. This CDR3 is CASSLLGNEQFF. The CDR3 DNA reads as TGTGCCAGCAGCTTATTGGGAAATGAGCAGTTCTTC.

This clonotype was found a few times. This beta chain came through as a stray read in a library set up for alpha chains, and its size says little. The J gene is TRBJ1-1, the V gene TRBV18; 8 positions match TRBD1. V dropped 2 bases and J dropped 8; count of bases not matched to a gene: 1. CDR3 size: 12 residues. CDR1 KGHSH and CDR2 LQKENI come from the germline V gene. The CDR3 nucleotides read TGTGCCAGCTCACCAGGACAGGGAGAAGCTTTCTTT. Translated: CASSPGQGEAFF.

This clonotype was seen a handful of times. In a library made to pick up alpha chains, this beta chain is a stray read with a size that means little. This rearrangement joins TRBV7-2 to TRBJ2-5; TRBD1 or TRBD2 may be the D gene (6 bases each). The CDR3 is made up of 13 amino acids. Between the trimmed V and J ends, which lost 5 bases and 5 bases, there was a span of 12 bases. Germline V lookup: CDR1 SGHTA, CDR2 FQGNSA. CDR3 residues: CASSRGAGETQYF. DNA of the CDR3: TGTGCCAGCAGCAGGGGGGCCGGGGAGACCCAGTACTTC.

On this clonotype itself: This beta chain is an off-target read within a library intended for alpha chains, so its frequency means little. The rearrangement links TRBV20-1 to TRBJ2-5; D possibly matches TRBD1 or TRBD2 (5 bases each). CDR3 size: 13 residues. The ends were cut back, 3 bases at V and 3 bases at J, with 11 bases in the middle. Germline loops: CDR1 DFQATT, CDR2 SNEGSKA (reference sequence). CDR3 coding DNA: TGCAGTGCTAGGCCCGGGGCCAAAGAGACCCAGTACTTC. Amino acids: CSARPGAKETQYF.

Note on this clonotype: Since the library was made to target alpha chains, this beta chain is a stray read and its abundance is not meaningful. The chain is built from TRBV19 and TRBJ2-7; D gene unclear. Germline V gene lookup returns CDR1 LNHDA and CDR2 SQIVND (reference sequence). This CDR3 spans 12 amino acids. V was clipped by 0 bases and J by 6 bases, with 6 bases between them. DNA for the CDR3: TGTGCCAGTAGTATAGACTTACGCGAGCAGTACTTC. Its protein is CASSIDLREQYF.

In its sample, this clonotype is large. This beta chain came through as a stray read in a library set up for alpha chains, and its size says little. V gene TRBV11-2 combines with J gene TRBJ2-5; the D is unclear. The CDR3 length is 13 residues. Germline-derived CDR1 and CDR2 are SGHAT and FQNNGV. V gave up 1 base and J gave up 3 bases, with 6 bases separating them. The DNA of the CDR3 is TGTGCCAGCAGCTTAGGCGGAGAAGAGACCCAGTACTTC. It yields the protein CASSLGGEETQYF.

By proportion, this clonotype is large. For a library built for alpha chains, this beta chain is a stray read; little rests on its size. The V call is TRBV6-6, the J call TRBJ2-3; D is ambiguous. The CDR3 runs to 12 residues. Trimming took off 6 bases at V and 1 base at J, with 5 bases between the two ends. Germline V CDR1 and CDR2: MNHNY, SVGAGI (reference sequence). CDR3 bases: TGTGCCAGCAGCCTACGCACAGATACGCAGTATTTT. Translating gives CASSLRTDTQYF.

This clonotype counts as large. For a library built for alpha chains, this beta chain is a stray read; little rests on its size. V is TRBV29-1 and J is TRBJ2-7; perhaps TRBD1 as D (6 bases). Germline V gene data show CDR1 as SQVTM and CDR2 as ANQGSEA. V lost 6 bases and J 6 bases, leaving 12 bases between the germline ends. The CDR3 covers 11 residues. DNA of the CDR3: TGCAGCGTGGAGGTCAGGGGCGAGCAGTACTTC. It yields the protein CSVEVRGEQYF.

Concerning this clonotype itself: A library prepared for alpha chains yielded this beta chain as an off-target read; its size is of little meaning. This chain joins TRBV5-1 and TRBJ2-5; 7 nucleotides match TRBD1. The junction had 2 bases not matched to a gene; V was cut back by 2 bases and J by 1 base. The CDR3 extends over 14 amino acids. The germline gives CDR1 SGHRS, CDR2 YFSETQ. DNA of the CDR3: TGCGCCAGCAGCTTCCGGGACAGCCAAGAGACCCAGTACTTC. Translating gives CASSFRDSQETQYF.

Of note for this clonotype: With the library built for alpha chains, this beta chain is off target and its frequency is not meaningful. V usage is TRBV9 and J usage is TRBJ2-1; D is unresolved. The CDR3 extends over 13 amino acids. V lost 4 bases, J lost 5 bases, and 10 bases lay in between. Germline-derived CDR1 and CDR2 are SGDLS and YYNGEE. Written as DNA, the CDR3 is TGTGCCAGCAGCCCACCAGCTGACAATGAGCAGTTCTTC. Residues: CASSPPADNEQFF.

This clonotype turned up a few times. With the library built for alpha chains, this beta chain is off target and its frequency is not meaningful. The chain couples TRBV6-2 or TRBV6-3 to TRBJ1-1; D call uncertain. The V end was cut by 2 bases, the J end by 4 bases, with 5 bases between. Looked up from germline, CDR1 is MNHEY and CDR2 is SVGEGT. This CDR3 spans 12 amino acids. The chain's CDR3 is CASSYGRTEAFF. The CDR3 DNA follows: TGTGCCAGCAGTTACGGGCGCACTGAAGCTTTCTTT.

Regarding this clonotype: This beta chain came through as a stray read in a library set up for alpha chains, and its size says little. The rearrangement joins TRBV6-2 or TRBV6-3 to TRBJ2-1; possibly TRBD1 for D (6 bases). Trimming pared 6 bases from V and 4 bases from J, leaving 16 bases between. The CDR3 covers 15 residues. Germline assignment: CDR1 MNHEY and CDR2 SVGEGT. CDR3 coding DNA: TGTGCCAGCAGATTCGGTCAGGGGATATACAATGAGCAGTTCTTC. The encoded protein is CASRFGQGIYNEQFF.

By frequency in the sample, this clonotype is large. A library made for alpha chains picked up this beta chain off target, so its size means little. The rearrangement uses TRBV5-6 and TRBJ2-3, with D maybe TRBD1 (5 bases). Trimming cost V 0 bases and J 5 bases, with 10 bases left between them. This CDR3 comprises 14 residues. Germline-derived CDR1 and CDR2 are SGHDT and YYEEEE. As DNA, the CDR3 is TGTGCCAGCAGCTTGGGGCAGGGTTTAGATACGCAGTATTTT. It encodes CASSLGQGLDTQYF.

This clonotype is a singleton in its sample. This beta chain came through as a stray read in a library set up for alpha chains, and its size says little. The rearrangement links TRBV20-1 to TRBJ2-2; perhaps TRBD2 as D (5 bases). Per the germline V gene, CDR1 is DFQATT and CDR2 is SNEGSKA (reference sequence). CDR3 length: 12 residues. The V gene lost 5 bases and the J gene lost 4 bases, with 8 bases spanning the gap. The CDR3 sequence: CSAPGFTGELFF. The DNA of the CDR3 is TGCAGTGCTCCGGGGTTCACCGGGGAGCTGTTTTTT.